This is a list of T cell receptor beta chains from one sample in a study of metastatic and nonmetastatic thyroid tumors. With MiXCR, TCRdb called clones anew from the PCR reads. The sample records approximately 84,000 clones, about 15% being singletons. The sequencing input was blood. The receptor source for this set is a female donor with papillary thyroid cancer or a benign thyroid nodule (not recorded which). Some clones in this sample may be carry-over from other donors' samples. The CDR3 runs from the conserved cysteine through the conserved F or W. The D gene is left open where the match is weak. Rows give clone size only sometimes, using once, few, many, or a class for an expanded clone.

clone_size j_call v_call d_call cdr3_nt cdr3_aa
few TRBJ1-2 TRBV15 . TGTGCCGTCGGGAACGGCAACGGGTATGGCTACACCTTC CAVGNGNGYGYTF
many TRBJ2-2 TRBV27 . TGTGCCAGCAGCCTCAACACCGGGGAGCTGTTTTTT CASSLNTGELFF
many TRBJ2-3 TRBV19 TRBD1 TGTGCCAGTAGACTGAGACAGGGAAGCACAGATACGCAGTATTTT CASRLRQGSTDTQYF
. TRBJ2-2 TRBV6-1 . TGTGCCAGCAGTGAACTCGTGGGAGTAGGGACCGGGGAGCTGTTTTTT CASSELVGVGTGELFF
few TRBJ2-7 TRBV27 . TGTGCCAGCAGTTTTAAGGACAGCTCCTACGAGCAGTACTTC CASSFKDSSYEQYF
few TRBJ2-2 TRBV27 TRBD2 TGTGCCAGCAGTTTACCATTAGCGGGAGGGAACACCGGGGAGCTGTTTTTT CASSLPLAGGNTGELFF
many TRBJ2-7 TRBV20-1 . TGCAGTGCGAGGGGAGCCTACGAGCAGTACTTC CSARGAYEQYF
many TRBJ1-2 TRBV4-1 . TGCGCCAGCAGCCAAGATGGGCAGGGCCTGGGTGGCTACACCTTC CASSQDGQGLGGYTF
many TRBJ2-7 TRBV20-1 . TGCAGTGCTAGACATGAGGGCTACGAGCAGTACTTC CSARHEGYEQYF
many TRBJ2-3 TRBV6-1 TRBD1 TGTGCCAGCAGTGTCTGGGACAGCCCTCCCGACGATACGCAGTATTTT CASSVWDSPPDDTQYF
many TRBJ1-3 TRBV7-2 . TGTGCCAGCAGCTCCCCTGGGGTCTACTCTGGAAACACCATATATTTT CASSSPGVYSGNTIYF
many TRBJ1-1 TRBV3-1 . TGTGCCAGCAGCCAAGAAGGGGCGGGCCGGAACACTGAAGCTTTCTTT CASSQEGAGRNTEAFF
many TRBJ1-3 TRBV19 . TGTGCCAGTAGTACAGGGGAGGGTGCCTACTCTGGAAACACCATATATTTT CASSTGEGAYSGNTIYF
many TRBJ2-1 TRBV27 . TGTGCCAGCAGTTCCGAGGCCGCCTCCTACAATGAGCAGTTCTTC CASSSEAASYNEQFF
. TRBJ1-5 TRBV6-1 . TGTGCCAGCAGAGACGGATATCAGCCCCAGCATTTT CASRDGYQPQHF
. TRBJ1-2 TRBV19 . TGTGCCAGTAATCTGGTAGGGTATGCCTACACCTTC CASNLVGYAYTF
many TRBJ1-2 TRBV28 TRBD1 TGTGCCAGCAGTTTGGGCAGGGGGTTCCAGTCTAACTATGGCTACACCTTC CASSLGRGFQSNYGYTF
many TRBJ2-1 TRBV10-2 . TGCGCCAGCAGTTACCCCCAATACAATGAGCAGTTCTTC CASSYPQYNEQFF
. TRBJ1-5 TRBV6-1 . TGTGCCAGCAGAATCGACGGGACTTCTAAGCCCCAGCATTTT CASRIDGTSKPQHF
. TRBJ2-3 TRBV28 . TGTGCCACCTCCGGGGCGAGCACAGATACGCAGTATTTT CATSGASTDTQYF
many TRBJ1-2 TRBV4-1 . TGCGCCAGCAGCCAAGCCCCACAGGGTAAAAATGGCTACACCTTC CASSQAPQGKNGYTF
many TRBJ1-2 TRBV5-6 . TGTGCCAGTGGGGGGACCCGTGGCTACACCTTC CASGGTRGYTF
many TRBJ1-5 TRBV24-1 . TGTGCCACCAGTGATGCAGGGTTTATCCAGCCCCAGCATTTT CATSDAGFIQPQHF
many TRBJ2-1 TRBV19 TRBD2 TGTGCCAGTAGTATAGATAGCGGGGGGTCAGTTGAGCAGTTCTTC CASSIDSGGSVEQFF
once TRBJ2-1 TRBV4-2 . TGTGCCAGCAGCCAAGATTGGTTTGGCGATGAGCAGTTCTTC CASSQDWFGDEQFF
many TRBJ2-7 TRBV6-1 TRBD1 TGTGCCAGCACCCAACGGGACAGGTCCTACGAGCAGTACTTC CASTQRDRSYEQYF
many TRBJ2-3 TRBV19 . TGTGCCAGTAAATCCGACAGCACAGATACGCAGTATTTT CASKSDSTDTQYF
many TRBJ2-7 TRBV18 . TGTGCCAGCTCACCTCGGACAGAACCCTACGAGCAGTACTTC CASSPRTEPYEQYF
many TRBJ1-5 TRBV15 TRBD1 TGTGCCACCAGCAGAGCCCGGGACAGTAATCAGCCCCAGCATTTT CATSRARDSNQPQHF
many TRBJ1-1 TRBV3-1 . TGTGCCAGCAGCCAAGCCGTCACTGAAGCTTTCTTT CASSQAVTEAFF
few TRBJ2-2 TRBV6-5 . TGTGCCAGCAGTTGGCGGGGTGGCCGAACCGGGGAGCTGTTTTTT CASSWRGGRTGELFF
. TRBJ2-7 TRBV5-6 TRBD2 TGTGCCAGCAGCTCGGGACTAGCGGGGGTTAGCTCCTACGAGCAGTACTTC CASSSGLAGVSSYEQYF
. TRBJ2-7 TRBV7-2 . TGTGCCAGCAGTACGGGCCTTAGATCCTACGAGCAGTACTTC CASSTGLRSYEQYF
many TRBJ1-2 TRBV5-1 TRBD1 TGCGCCAGCAGCCTTGGGACAGGGGGTATATATGGCTACACCTTC CASSLGTGGIYGYTF
many TRBJ1-2 TRBV6-2/TRBV6-3 . TGTGCCAGCAGTTACGGCGGGCTTACCAACGGTGGCTACACCTTC CASSYGGLTNGGYTF
many TRBJ1-2 TRBV10-3 . TGTGCCATCAGTTCTCAGGGAGGAGGCTACACCTTC CAISSQGGGYTF
many TRBJ2-5 TRBV10-3 . TGTGCCATCAGTGCCCTCATTTACGAGACCCAGTACTTC CAISALIYETQYF
. TRBJ2-3 TRBV5-1 . TGCGCCAGCAGCTTGGGAGGGTTCTCGGGCACAGATACGCAGTATTTT CASSLGGFSGTDTQYF
many TRBJ1-5 TRBV6-1 TRBD1 TGTGCCAGCACCCCCCCTCGGACAGGGGTTCAGCCCCAGCATTTT CASTPPRTGVQPQHF
many TRBJ2-5 TRBV9 TRBD2 TGTGCCAGCACCCGACTAGCGGGGGGATATCAAGAGACCCAGTACTTC CASTRLAGGYQETQYF
many TRBJ1-5 TRBV5-1 . TGCGCCAGCAGCTTGGACGGGATATACAATCAGCCCCAGCATTTT CASSLDGIYNQPQHF
. TRBJ2-4 TRBV5-1 . TGCGCCAGCAGCTTCGACGGCAAAAACATTCAGTACTTC CASSFDGKNIQYF
many TRBJ2-7 TRBV20-1 . TGCAGTGCTAGGGCACCGTCCTACGAGCAGTACTTC CSARAPSYEQYF
. TRBJ2-5 TRBV7-9 . TGTGCCAGCAGCTCCCGGGGTACCCAAGAGACCCAGTACTTC CASSSRGTQETQYF
many TRBJ2-7 TRBV10-1 . TGCGCCAGTAATTCCGGCGGGACTGATTCCTACGAGCAGTACTTC CASNSGGTDSYEQYF
. TRBJ2-5 TRBV11-2 TRBD2 TGTGCCAGCAGCCGCAATTGGGCTAGCGGGGGGGCCCCGCAAGAGACCCAGTACTTC CASSRNWASGGAPQETQYF
many TRBJ2-7 TRBV20-1 TRBD2 TGCAGTGCCACACGCGGGACTAGTCGCTACGAGCAGTACTTC CSATRGTSRYEQYF
many TRBJ2-7 TRBV18 TRBD1 TGTGCCAGCTCTCCGTGGACAGGGGAGGGCGAGCAGTACTTC CASSPWTGEGEQYF
. TRBJ1-1 TRBV4-1 . TGCGCCAGCAGCCAAGATTTGGTAACTGAAGCTTTCTTT CASSQDLVTEAFF
many TRBJ1-1 TRBV12-3/TRBV12-4 . TGTGCCAGCACCATGAAGGGGAACACTGAAGCTTTCTTT CASTMKGNTEAFF
many TRBJ1-2 TRBV28 . TGTGCCAGCAGTTTATCCTCAGTAGGGGGGGGTGAAGGCTACACCTTC CASSLSSVGGGEGYTF
many TRBJ2-7 TRBV4-2 . TGTGCCAGCAGCCAAGTCGCCGGGACCACGACCTACGAGCAGTACTTC CASSQVAGTTTYEQYF
few TRBJ2-1 TRBV2 . TGTGCCAGCAGGCTAGAAAGGTATGAGCAGTTCTTC CASRLERYEQFF